This T cell receptor (beta chain) was retrieved from a study of cytomegalovirus exposure and HLA in healthy donors. The PCR made use of 60 Vbeta and 13 Jbeta primers. Produced via immunoSEQ multiplex PCR; TCRdb's table is partial and in-frame only. The sample comprises approximately 170,000 clones, about 71% of which are singletons, and approximately 1.5% rests with the top ten. As to this clone: What it binds is unknown.

Study findings and constraints: A further, later analysis showed that HLA-associated TCR beta chains (compared with equally common others) were more clonally expanded.

CDR1 is SGHRS and CDR2 is YFSETQ in the germline V gene. The V end lost 4 bases, the J end lost 1 base, and 11 bases lay between the germline ends. CDR3 length: 14 amino acids. This TCR derives from a man in his fifties in good health and CMV-seronegative. The chain joins TRBV5-1 to TRBJ1-1; tentatively, D is TRBD1 (6 bases). Sequenced input: PBMCs. CDR3 amino acids: CASSTGQPNTEAFF. CDR3 bases: TGCGCCAGCAGCACCGGACAGCCGAACACTGAAGCTTTCTTT.